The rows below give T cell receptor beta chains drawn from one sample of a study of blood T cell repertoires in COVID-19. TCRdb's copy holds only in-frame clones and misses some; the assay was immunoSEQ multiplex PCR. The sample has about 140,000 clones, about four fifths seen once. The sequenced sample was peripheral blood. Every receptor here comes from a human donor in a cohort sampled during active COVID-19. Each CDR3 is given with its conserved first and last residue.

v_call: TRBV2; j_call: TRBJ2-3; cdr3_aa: CASNANTVFSLAGGSTDTQYF
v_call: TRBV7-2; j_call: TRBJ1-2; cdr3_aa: CASSAGQGGYLGYTF
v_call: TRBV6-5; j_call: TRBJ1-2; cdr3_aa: CASSSRQGIYGYTF
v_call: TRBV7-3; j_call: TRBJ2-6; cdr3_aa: CASSLRGLGSSGANVLTF
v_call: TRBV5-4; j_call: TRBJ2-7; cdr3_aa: CASSLLGGSYEQYF
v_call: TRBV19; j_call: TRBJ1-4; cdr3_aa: CASSTDRGMDEKLFF
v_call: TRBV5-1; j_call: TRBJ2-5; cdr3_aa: CASSLGGRVQETQYF
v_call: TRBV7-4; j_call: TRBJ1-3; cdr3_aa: CASSLGGSGIDGNTIYF
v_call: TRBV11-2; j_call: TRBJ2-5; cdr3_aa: CASSLKGPGLAKRETQYF
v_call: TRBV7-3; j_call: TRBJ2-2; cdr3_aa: CASSFQTSGTGELFF
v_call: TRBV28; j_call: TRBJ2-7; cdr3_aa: CASSLAGAGTYEQYF
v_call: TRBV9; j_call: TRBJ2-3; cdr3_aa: CASSVGWTGGADTQYF
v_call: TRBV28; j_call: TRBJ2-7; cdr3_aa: CASSSTGIEQYF
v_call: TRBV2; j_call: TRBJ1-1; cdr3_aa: CASTRFGGARGNTEAFF
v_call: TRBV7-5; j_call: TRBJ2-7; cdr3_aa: CVRSLGVVLRRETAYEQYF
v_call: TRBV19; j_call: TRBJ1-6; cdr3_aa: CASSPRDRGNSPLHF
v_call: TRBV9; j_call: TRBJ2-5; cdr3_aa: CASSPPRGTSGQETQYF
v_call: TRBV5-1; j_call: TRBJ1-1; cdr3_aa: CASTSLPGKGGTEAFF
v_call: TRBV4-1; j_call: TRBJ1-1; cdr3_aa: CASSQGHLMNTEAFF
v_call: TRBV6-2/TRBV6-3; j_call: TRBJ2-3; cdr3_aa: CASSYGGTKVGDTQYF
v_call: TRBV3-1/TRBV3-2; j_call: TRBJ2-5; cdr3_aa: CASSPYYRETQYF
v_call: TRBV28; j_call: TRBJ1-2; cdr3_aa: CASSLRPGDYGYTF
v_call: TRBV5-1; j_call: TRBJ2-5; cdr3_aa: CASSLGTGVTPRIQETQYF
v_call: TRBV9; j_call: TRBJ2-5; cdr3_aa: CASSVGTGEFGETQYF
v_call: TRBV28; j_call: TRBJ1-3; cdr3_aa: CATNQNGQATQFGTIYF
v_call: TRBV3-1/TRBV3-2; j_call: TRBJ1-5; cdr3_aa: CASSQDPRQPQHF
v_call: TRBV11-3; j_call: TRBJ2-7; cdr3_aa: CASSLGTGGSYEQYF
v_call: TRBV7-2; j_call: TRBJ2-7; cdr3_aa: CASLGREVLYEQYF
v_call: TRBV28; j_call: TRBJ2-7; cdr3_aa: CASSSPGRGRSSYEQYF
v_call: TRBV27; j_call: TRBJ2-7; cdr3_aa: CASSLLGRNPYEQYF
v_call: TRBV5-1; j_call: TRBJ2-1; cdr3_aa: CASSSTGGPSSYNEQFF
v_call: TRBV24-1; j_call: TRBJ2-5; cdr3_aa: CATSDSPQETQYF
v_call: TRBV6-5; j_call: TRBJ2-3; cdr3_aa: CASSYSTLAVDTQYF
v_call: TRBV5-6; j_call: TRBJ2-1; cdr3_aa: CASRIGDRTYNEQFF
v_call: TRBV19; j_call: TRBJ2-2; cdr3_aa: CASSIGQGATGELFF
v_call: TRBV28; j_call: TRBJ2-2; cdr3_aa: CASSFSGKGTGELFF
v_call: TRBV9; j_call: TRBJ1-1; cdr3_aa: CASSEDPIPGQNTEAFF
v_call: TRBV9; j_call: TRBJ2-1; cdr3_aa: CASSGLAGGRAVNEQFF
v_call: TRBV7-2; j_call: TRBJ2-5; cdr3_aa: CASSLGQLRETQYF
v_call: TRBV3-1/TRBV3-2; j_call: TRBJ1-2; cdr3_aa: CASSPSWTANYGYTF
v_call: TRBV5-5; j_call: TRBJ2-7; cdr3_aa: CASSLELASGRYEQYF
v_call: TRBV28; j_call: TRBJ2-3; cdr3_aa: CASTPPRRGNTDTQYF
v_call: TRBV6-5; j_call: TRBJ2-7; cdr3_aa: CAGRPSGRAYEQYF
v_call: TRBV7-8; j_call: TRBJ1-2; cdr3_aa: CASSGTGDFYGYTF
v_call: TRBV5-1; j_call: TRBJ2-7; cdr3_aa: CASTSEGGVYEQYF
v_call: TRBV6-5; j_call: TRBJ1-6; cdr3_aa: CASRTPGQGNSPLHF
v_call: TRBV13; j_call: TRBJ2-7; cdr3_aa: CASSRSGSNSYEQYF
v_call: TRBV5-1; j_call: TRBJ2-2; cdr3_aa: CASSLDGRYTGELFF
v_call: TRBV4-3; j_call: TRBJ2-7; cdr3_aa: CASSQVPGYEQYF
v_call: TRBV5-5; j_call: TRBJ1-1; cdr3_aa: CASTTRGLWNTEAFF
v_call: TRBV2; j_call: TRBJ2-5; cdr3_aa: CASTEVLGGGETQYF
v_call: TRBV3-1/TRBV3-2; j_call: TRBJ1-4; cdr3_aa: CASSIGQAVCEKLFF
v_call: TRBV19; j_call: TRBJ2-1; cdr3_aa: CASSVLAESYNEQFF
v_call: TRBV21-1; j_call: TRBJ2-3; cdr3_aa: CASSPRVAGTPSTDTQYF
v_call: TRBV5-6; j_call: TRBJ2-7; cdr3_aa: CASSLEGGAGSYEQYF
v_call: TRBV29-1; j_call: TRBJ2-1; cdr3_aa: CSLIPLTSYINEQFF